The 20 T cell receptor beta chains listed next were all sequenced from one sample in a study of T-cell memory formation after mild COVID-19. TCRdb re-called the 5' RACE reads with MiXCR, one entry per CDR3 protein. The repertoire holds fewer than 450,000 distinct CDR3 sequences, with approximately 21% as singletons. Sequenced material: PBMCs or a T cell subset sorted from them (not recorded which). The receptors originated from an adult woman who had mild COVID-19 (a few samples of this study predate the infection). Cell type and time point are not known.

The chain couples TRBV7-6 to TRBJ2-1; 14 bases agree with TRBD2. Trimming at V came to 5 bases and at J to 7 bases, leaving 7 bases not matched to a gene. CDR3 size: 16 residues. From germline, CDR1 is SGHVS and CDR2 FNYEAQ. This CDR3 is CASSRLTSGRENEQFF. CDR3 bases: TGTGCCAGCAGCCGTCTGACTAGCGGGAGGGAAAATGAGCAGTTCTTC.

This clonotype was found many times. This sequence joins TRBV6-6 and TRBJ2-1, with D uncertain. Germline lookup yields CDR1 MNHNY and CDR2 SVGAGI (reference sequence). Trimming removed 7 bases at V and 5 bases at J, with 12 bases between. This CDR3 region has 13 residues. The DNA of the CDR3 is TGTGCCAGCAACCCCTGGTACGACAATGAGCAGTTCTTC. It specifies CASNPWYDNEQFF.

The chain carries TRBV4-1 and TRBJ2-3, with D perhaps matching TRBD1 or TRBD2 (5 bases each). CDR3 size: 16 residues. Germline V CDR1 and CDR2: MGHRA, YSYEKL. V was trimmed by 2 bases and J by 4 bases, leaving 16 bases between them. This CDR3 is CASSQSRGAVADTQYF. Written as DNA, the CDR3 is TGCGCCAGCAGCCAAAGTCGAGGGGCAGTCGCAGATACGCAGTATTTT.

This chain links TRBV5-1 with TRBJ2-6; D possibly corresponds to TRBD1 (6 bases). The V end was cut by 0 bases, the J end by 2 bases, with 6 bases between. Germline V gene data show CDR1 as SGHRS and CDR2 as YFSETQ. There are 15 residues in the CDR3. CDR3 nucleotides: TGCGCCAGCAGCTTGGGGACAGCTGGGGCCAACGTCCTGACTTTC. The encoded protein is CASSLGTAGANVLTF.

The rearrangement uses TRBV7-9 and TRBJ2-7; 9 bases line up with TRBD2. CDR3 size: 17 residues. V lost 0 bases, J lost 0 bases, and 6 bases stayed unmatched. CDR1 and CDR2 from the germline V gene are SEHNR and FQNEAQ (reference sequence). This chain's CDR3 is CASSLASGSDFSYEQYF. CDR3 DNA: TGTGCCAGCAGCTTAGCTAGCGGGAGTGATTTCTCCTACGAGCAGTACTTC.

V is TRBV5-5 and J is TRBJ2-1, with D possibly matching TRBD1 (5 bases). Trimming took 4 bases from V and 5 from J, leaving 10 bases between them. Per the germline V gene, CDR1 is SGHKS and CDR2 is YYEKEE (reference sequence). The CDR3 covers 13 residues. CDR3 DNA sequence: TGTGCCAGCAGCGGGGCCCAAAACAATGAGCAGTTCTTC. Translated: CASSGAQNNEQFF.

This clonotype has ten or more counts. This chain links TRBV4-1 with TRBJ1-5; perhaps TRBD1 as D (5 bases). Germline-derived CDR1 and CDR2 are MGHRA and YSYEKL. There are 13 residues in the CDR3. The V end was cut by 1 base, the J end by 5 bases, with 6 bases between. CDR3 DNA sequence: TGCGCCAGCAGCCAAGGCAGGGATCAGCCCCAGCATTTT. Translating it yields CASSQGRDQPQHF.

The rearrangement links TRBV6-2 or TRBV6-3 to TRBJ2-6, with D unclear. The CDR3 consists of 15 residues. The germline V gene encodes CDR1 MNHEY and CDR2 SVGEGT. Trimming left V 2 bases short and J 4 bases short, with 9 bases between. In DNA, the CDR3 is TGTGCCAGCAGTTACCCCGTCAGGGGGGCCAACGTCCTGACTTTC. Protein: CASSYPVRGANVLTF.

This clonotype came up a few times. The chain employs TRBV4-2 and TRBJ1-5, with unresolved D. Per the germline V gene, CDR1 is LGHNA and CDR2 is YNFKEQ. The ends were cut back, 0 bases at V and 4 bases at J, with 10 bases in the middle. The CDR3 is made up of 15 amino acids. In DNA form, the CDR3 reads TGTGCCAGCAGCCAAGAGAAGGAGCTTAATCAGCCCCAGCATTTT. It encodes CASSQEKELNQPQHF.

This chain joins TRBV4-1 and TRBJ2-7; D remains unclear. Trimming left V 6 bases short and J 1 base short, with 10 bases between. The CDR3 consists of 13 residues. Germline CDR1 reads MGHRA; CDR2 reads YSYEKL. The CDR3 DNA sequence: TGCGCCAGCAGAGCTCGAGATTCCTACGAGCAGTACTTC. This codes for CASRARDSYEQYF.

The CDR3 loop reads CASSWEVPNYGYTF. CDR3 DNA sequence: TGCGCCAGCAGCTGGGAGGTGCCTAACTATGGCTACACCTTC. The chain is built from TRBV5-1 and TRBJ1-2; D gene ambiguous. This CDR3 is 14 amino acids long. Germline lookup yields CDR1 SGHRS and CDR2 YFSETQ. The V and J ends lost 3 bases and 0 bases respectively, with 9 bases between them. Looking up the rest from reference TRBV5-1 and TRBJ1-2 gives the full variable domain: KAGVTQTPRYLIKTRGQQVTLSCSPISGHRSVSWYQQTPGQGLQFLFEYFSETQRNKGNFPGRFSGRQFSNSRSEMNVSTLELGDSALYLCASSWEVPNYGYTFGSGTRLTVV.

This clonotype was recorded a few times. The chain has TRBV5-5 and TRBJ1-6, with D perhaps matching TRBD1 (5 bases). Trimming left V 3 bases short and J 8 bases short, with 9 bases between. Germline CDR1 is SGHKS and CDR2 is YYEKEE (reference sequence). The CDR3 contains 13 residues. CDR3 sequence (DNA): TGTGCCAGCAGCTCCGTGGGGGATTCACCCCTCCACTTT. This encodes CASSSVGDSPLHF.

V gene TRBV30 combines with J gene TRBJ2-5; 10 bases match TRBD2. The germline CDR1 and CDR2 sequences are GTSNPN and SVGIG (reference sequence). The V segment lost 7 bases and the J segment 9 bases; nucleotides outside the gene matches: 8. The CDR3 covers 12 residues. The CDR3 reads CAYRTSGMAQYF. In nucleotides, the CDR3 is TGTGCCTACCGGACTAGCGGTATGGCCCAGTACTTC.

The V call is TRBV7-8, the J call TRBJ2-3; 9 bases align to TRBD2. Germline CDR1 is SGHVS and CDR2 is FQNEAQ. CDR3 length equals 15 residues. V shed 2 bases, J shed 4 bases, and the junction held 4 bases outside the gene matches. The CDR3 is CASSLSGGRADTQYF. The CDR3 bases are TGTGCCAGCAGCTTAAGCGGGGGGAGGGCAGATACGCAGTATTTT.

This clonotype turned up a few times. The chain is built from TRBV7-9 and TRBJ2-3, with 11 nucleotides matching TRBD2. The CDR3 runs to 17 residues. Germline V lookup: CDR1 SEHNR, CDR2 FQNEAQ (reference sequence). The junction had 10 bases not matched to a gene; V was cut back by 5 bases and J by 3 bases. The CDR3 spells CASSPTLAGDGTDTQYF. The CDR3, as DNA: TGTGCCAGCAGCCCAACACTAGCGGGAGACGGGACAGATACGCAGTATTTT.

This clonotype was detected a few times. CDR3 nucleotide sequence: TGTGCCAGCAGCACCGGACAGGCAAGCTCCTACAATGAGCAGTTCTTC. Translation gives CASSTGQASSYNEQFF. The chain has TRBV7-3 and TRBJ2-1, with 7 positions matching TRBD1. Germline CDR1 SGHTA, CDR2 FQGTGA. This CDR3 is built from 16 residues. V lost 5 bases, J lost 0 bases, and 7 bases stayed unmatched.

V usage is TRBV4-1 and J usage is TRBJ2-3; no clear D gene. The V end lost 0 bases, the J end lost 2 bases, and 6 bases lay between the germline ends. CDR3 length equals 14 residues. Germline loops: CDR1 MGHRA, CDR2 YSYEKL. The CDR3 coding sequence is TGCGCCAGCAGCCAAGACTGGGACACAGATACGCAGTATTTT. This codes for CASSQDWDTDTQYF.

The chain carries TRBV7-8 and TRBJ2-1; 10 nucleotides line up with TRBD2. The V gene's germline CDR1 is SGHVS and CDR2 FQNEAQ. CDR3 length: 15 amino acids. J lost 3 bases, V lost 5 bases, and 4 bases had no gene match. CDR3 sequence (DNA): TGTGCCAGCAGCAGTCTAGCGGGAGTCTACAATGAGCAGTTCTTC. Translating it yields CASSSLAGVYNEQFF.

This clonotype was seen a few times. The chain has TRBV6-2 or TRBV6-3 and TRBJ2-7; 7 positions agree with TRBD2. The CDR3 has 17 amino acids. V gave up 0 bases and J gave up 0 bases; unmatched junction bases: 8. CDR1 is MNHEY and CDR2 is SVGEGT in the germline V gene. CDR3 region: CASSYSSTGLSSYEQYF. CDR3 nucleotides: TGTGCCAGCAGTTACTCGAGTACGGGACTATCCTCCTACGAGCAGTACTTC.

This clonotype was seen more than once but under ten times. The chain is built from TRBV19 and TRBJ2-7, with 7 bases identical to TRBD1. The trim removed 4 bases at V and 3 bases at J, leaving 3 bases unmatched. This CDR3 has 13 residues. Germline CDR1 is LNHDA and CDR2 is SQIVND (reference sequence). CDR3 DNA: TGTGCCAGTAGTAGGGGACAGATCTACGAGCAGTACTTC. Translation: CASSRGQIYEQYF.